This T cell receptor (beta chain) emerged from a study of graft-versus-host responses after intestinal transplantation. Tissue processing of the graft released intraepithelial and lamina propria lymphocytes from it. Worth noting for this clone: What it binds is unknown.

The CDR3 has 13 residues. V gave up 0 bases and J gave up 9 bases; unmatched junction bases: 2. The germline V gene encodes CDR1 MNHEY and CDR2 SMNVEV (reference sequence). Sequencing was performed with immunoSEQ multiplex PCR; in TCRdb, only in-frame clones are kept and a portion is missing. Here the sample spans tens of thousands of clones, about 90% being singletons. Study-wide findings and caveats: Early after transplant, HvG clones declined as circulating GvH clones peaked. There were GvH clones found in recipient marrow, and some of them appeared first in ileum or blood.

V gene TRBV27 combines with J gene TRBJ2-1; 7 nucleotides align to TRBD2. The sequencing here drew on ileum tissue, taken around 200 days after intestinal transplant. The origin of this receptor is a human patient who received an intestinal transplant, so some T cells may come from the graft donor. The CDR3 region is CASSLSWEGEQFF. In DNA form, the CDR3 reads TGTGCCAGCAGTTTATCATGGGAGGGTGAGCAGTTCTTC.